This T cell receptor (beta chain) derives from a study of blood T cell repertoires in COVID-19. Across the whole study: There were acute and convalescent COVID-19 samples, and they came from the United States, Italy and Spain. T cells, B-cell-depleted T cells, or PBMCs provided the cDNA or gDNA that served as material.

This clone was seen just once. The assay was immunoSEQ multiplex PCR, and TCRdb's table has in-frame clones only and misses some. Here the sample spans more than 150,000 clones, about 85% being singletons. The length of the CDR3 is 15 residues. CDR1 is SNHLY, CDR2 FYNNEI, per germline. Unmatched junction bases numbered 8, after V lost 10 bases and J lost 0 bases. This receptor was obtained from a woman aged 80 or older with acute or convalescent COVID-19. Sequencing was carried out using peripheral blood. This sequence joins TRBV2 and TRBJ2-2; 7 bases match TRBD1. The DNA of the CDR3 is TGTGCCACCCGTAGGGGGCAGACGAACACCGGGGAGCTGTTTTTT. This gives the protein CATRRGQTNTGELFF.